This T cell receptor beta chain was identified in a study of cytomegalovirus exposure and HLA in healthy donors. Study-level findings and limits: Specificity of a few CMV-associated chains for CMV antigens was verified in vitro.

The PCR contained 60 Vbeta and 13 Jbeta primers. Here immunoSEQ multiplex PCR was the method, and the copy in TCRdb shows in-frame clones only, minus some. The sample totals 190,000 or so clones. Of note for this clone: What it recognizes is unknown.

Trimming pared 1 base from V and 0 bases from J, leaving 22 bases between. Germline values: CDR1 LGHNA, CDR2 YSLEER. This CDR3 spans 19 amino acids. This chain joins TRBV4-3 and TRBJ2-7, with no clear D. The sequence came from a boy aged 5-17 years in good health and CMV-seronegative. Sequencing used PBMCs. The chain's CDR3 is CASSQGLFWRQNNSYEQYF. Here the CDR3 DNA reads TGCGCCAGCAGCCAAGGTCTGTTTTGGCGACAAAACAACTCCTACGAGCAGTACTTC.